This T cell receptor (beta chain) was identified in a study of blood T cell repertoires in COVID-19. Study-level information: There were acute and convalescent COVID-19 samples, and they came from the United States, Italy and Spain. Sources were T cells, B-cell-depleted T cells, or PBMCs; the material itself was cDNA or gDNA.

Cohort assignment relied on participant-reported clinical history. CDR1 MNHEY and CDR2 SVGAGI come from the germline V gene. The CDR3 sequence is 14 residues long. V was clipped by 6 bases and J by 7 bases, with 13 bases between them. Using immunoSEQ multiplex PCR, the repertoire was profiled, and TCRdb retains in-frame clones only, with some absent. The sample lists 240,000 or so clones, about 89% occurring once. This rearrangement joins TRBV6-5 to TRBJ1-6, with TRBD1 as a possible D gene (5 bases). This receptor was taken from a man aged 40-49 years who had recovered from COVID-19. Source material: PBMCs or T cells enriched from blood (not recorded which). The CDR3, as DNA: TGTGCCAGCAGGTTGGGGCAGGACAATTCACCCCTCCACTTT. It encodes CASRLGQDNSPLHF.